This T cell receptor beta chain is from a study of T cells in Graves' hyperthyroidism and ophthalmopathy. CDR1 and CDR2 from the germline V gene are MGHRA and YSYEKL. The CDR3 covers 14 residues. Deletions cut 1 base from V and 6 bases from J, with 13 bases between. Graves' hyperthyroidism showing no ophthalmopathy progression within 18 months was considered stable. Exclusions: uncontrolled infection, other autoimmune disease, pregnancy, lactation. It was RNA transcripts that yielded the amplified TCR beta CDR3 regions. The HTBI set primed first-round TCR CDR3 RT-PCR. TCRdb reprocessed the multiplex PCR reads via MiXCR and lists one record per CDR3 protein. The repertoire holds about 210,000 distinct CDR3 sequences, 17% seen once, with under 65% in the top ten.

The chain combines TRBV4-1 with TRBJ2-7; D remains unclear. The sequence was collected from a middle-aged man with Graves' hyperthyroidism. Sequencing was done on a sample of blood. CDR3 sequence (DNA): TGCGCCAGCAGCCAAGGAGATAGAATTGGCGAGCAGTACTTC. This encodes CASSQGDRIGEQYF.